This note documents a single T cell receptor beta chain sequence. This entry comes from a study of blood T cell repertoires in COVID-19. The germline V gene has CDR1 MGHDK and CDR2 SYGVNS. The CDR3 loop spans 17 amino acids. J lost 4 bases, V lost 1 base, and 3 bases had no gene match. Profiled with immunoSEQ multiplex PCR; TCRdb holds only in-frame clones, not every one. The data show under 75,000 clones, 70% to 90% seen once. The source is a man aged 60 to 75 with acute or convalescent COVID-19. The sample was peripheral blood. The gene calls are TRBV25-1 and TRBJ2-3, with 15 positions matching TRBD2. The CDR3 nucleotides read TGTGCCAGCAGTGAATCCCGGACTAGCGGGGGGGCAGATACGCAGTATTTT. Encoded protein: CASSESRTSGGADTQYF.